A single sample gave rise to the 21 T cell receptor beta chains below, sequenced in a study of blood T cell repertoires in COVID-19. Assay used: immunoSEQ multiplex PCR; TCRdb lists only in-frame clones, some missing. The sample records about 240,000 clones, more than 75% being singletons. Sample: peripheral blood. The receptor set was obtained from a woman aged 55-69 years with active or convalescent COVID-19.

This clone was seen only once. This rearrangement joins TRBV5-1 to TRBJ1-4, with 7 bases fitting TRBD1. There are 17 residues in the CDR3. Germline V gene lookup returns CDR1 SGHRS and CDR2 YFSETQ. The trim removed 0 bases at V and 5 bases at J, leaving 10 bases unmatched. CDR3 sequence reads: CASSLGPYRGTNEKLFF. DNA for the CDR3: TGCGCCAGCAGCTTGGGCCCTTACAGGGGTACCAATGAAAAACTGTTTTTT. The whole variable domain, filled in from reference TRBV5-1 and TRBJ1-4, reads KAGVTQTPRYLIKTRGQQVTLSCSPISGHRSVSWYQQTPGQGLQFLFEYFSETQRNKGNFPGRFSGRQFSNSRSEMNVSTLELGDSALYLCASSLGPYRGTNEKLFFGSGTQLSVL.

The genes are TRBV4-1 and TRBJ1-5; D uncertain. The CDR3 sequence is 13 residues long. V lost 0 bases, J lost 6 bases, and 6 bases lay in between. In germline, CDR1 is MGHRA, CDR2 YSYEKL. The CDR3 region is CASSQDYGQPQHF. Written as DNA, the CDR3 is TGCGCCAGCAGCCAAGATTACGGTCAGCCCCAGCATTTT.

This chain joins TRBV6-5 and TRBJ1-1, with D hard to call. CDR1 and CDR2 from the germline V gene are MNHEY and SVGAGI. The CDR3 is 13 amino acids. V lost 1 base and J lost 4, with 7 bases in between. Here the CDR3 DNA reads TGTGCCAGCAGTTACTTGGACTCCACTGAAGCTTTCTTT. This gives the protein CASSYLDSTEAFF.

The CDR3 is CASSSYGGGGSNQPQHF. CDR3 DNA sequence: TGTGCCAGCAGCTCTTATGGAGGGGGCGGCTCGAATCAGCCCCAGCATTTT. This rearrangement joins TRBV7-8 to TRBJ1-5, with 7 bases that match TRBD1. V shed 4 bases, J shed 4 bases, and the junction held 13 bases outside the gene matches. Per the germline V gene, CDR1 is SGHVS and CDR2 is FQNEAQ. The CDR3 sequence is 17 residues long.

The chain carries TRBV16 and TRBJ1-2; 9 bases line up with TRBD1. Germline CDR1 and CDR2: KGHSY and FQNENV. CDR3 length equals 15 residues. Germline trimming cut 5 bases from V and 2 bases from J; bases unmatched to any gene: 6. The CDR3 region is CASSNAGTGNYGYTF. As DNA, the CDR3 is TGTGCCAGCAGCAACGCCGGGACAGGGAACTATGGCTACACCTTC.

The V call is TRBV6-5, the J call TRBJ2-5; 8 nucleotides align to TRBD1. V lost 5 bases and J lost 2; bases outside the gene matches: 7. This CDR3 comprises 15 residues. CDR1 is MNHEY and CDR2 is SVGAGI in the germline V gene. The DNA for the CDR3 is TGTGCCAGCAGTCCGACAGGGGCGGGTCAAGAGACCCAGTACTTC. It is translated as CASSPTGAGQETQYF.

This clone was observed once. This sequence joins TRBV6-5 and TRBJ2-5; TRBD1 agrees at 9 bases. Germline CDR1 MNHEY, CDR2 SVGAGI. Germline trimming cut 8 bases from V and 3 bases from J; bases unmatched to any gene: 10. The CDR3 is 15 amino acids. The CDR3 DNA is TGTGCCAGCGGAACCTACAGGGGGCAGGAAGAGACCCAGTACTTC. Amino acid sequence: CASGTYRGQEETQYF.

This chain links TRBV18 with TRBJ2-7; D may be TRBD1 (6 bases). Germline V gene lookup returns CDR1 KGHSH and CDR2 LQKENI. CDR3 length: 13 residues. Trimming removed 1 base from V and 7 bases from J, with 11 bases in between. The CDR3 nucleotides are TGTGCCAGCTCACCACTCCGCCAGGGGGAGCAGTACTTC. This encodes CASSPLRQGEQYF. The full variable domain, completed using reference TRBV18 and TRBJ2-7, is NAGVMQNPRHLVRRRGQEARLRCSPMKGHSHVYWYRQLPEEGLKFMVYLQKENIIDESGMPKERFSAEFPKEGPSILRIQQVVRGDSAAYFCASSPLRQGEQYFGPGTRLTVT.

This clone showed up just once. The rearrangement links TRBV7-2 to TRBJ1-5; tentative D call: TRBD1 (5 bases). CDR1 SGHTA and CDR2 FQGNSA come from the germline V gene. The CDR3 runs 17 residues. The germline V and J ends were trimmed by 4 bases and 2 bases, with 18 bases remaining between them. The CDR3 DNA reads TGTGCCAGCAGCTGGTCAGTAGGGACTGGGGGCAATCAGCCCCAGCATTTT. It specifies CASSWSVGTGGNQPQHF.

This rearrangement joins TRBV19 to TRBJ1-5; a weak D match, TRBD1 (5 bases). Germline V gene sequence: CDR1 LNHDA, CDR2 SQIVND (reference sequence). There are 15 residues in the CDR3. The V end was cut by 1 base, the J end by 3 bases, with 10 bases between. In DNA, the CDR3 is TGTGCCAGTAGTATAGGGGGCAGGGTCAATCAGCCCCAGCATTTT. Translating it yields CASSIGGRVNQPQHF.

The chain couples TRBV2 to TRBJ1-6, with TRBD1 as a possible D gene (5 bases). V was trimmed by 6 bases and J by 0 bases, leaving 9 bases between them. Germline V lookup: CDR1 SNHLY, CDR2 FYNNEI. CDR3 length: 15 amino acids. The CDR3 here is CASSSDSSYNSPLHF. The CDR3 DNA follows: TGTGCCAGCAGCTCCGACAGCTCCTATAATTCACCCCTCCACTTT.

The V and J genes are TRBV18 and TRBJ1-5, with 8 bases fitting TRBD1. CDR3 length: 13 amino acids. Germline lookup yields CDR1 KGHSH and CDR2 LQKENI. V lost 6 bases and J lost 6; bases outside the gene matches: 4. The CDR3 protein is CASSQGAGQPQHF. DNA for the CDR3: TGTGCCAGCTCCCAGGGGGCGGGTCAGCCCCAGCATTTT.

The chain combines TRBV19 with TRBJ2-6; 9 bases fit TRBD1. Trimming cost V 7 bases and J 10 bases; bases outside gene matches: 5. Germline CDR1 reads LNHDA; CDR2 reads SQIVND (reference sequence). CDR3 size: 13 residues. CDR3 bases: TGTGCCAGTACCCGGGACAGGGATAACGTCCTGACTTTC. Translated, it gives CASTRDRDNVLTF.

The J gene is TRBJ1-1, the V gene TRBV7-6; D is possibly TRBD1 (5 bases). Germline V lookup: CDR1 SGHVS, CDR2 FNYEAQ. This CDR3 has 15 residues. V was pared by 0 bases and J by 4 bases, with 12 bases between. The CDR3, as DNA: TGTGCCAGCAGCTTAGCGCAAGGGGTTAGCACTGAAGCTTTCTTT. Protein sequence: CASSLAQGVSTEAFF.

This chain joins TRBV7-3 and TRBJ1-5, with TRBD1 matching over 7 bases. The germline V gene has CDR1 SGHTA and CDR2 FQGTGA. The CDR3 totals 16 residues. Trimming cost V 1 base and J 8 bases; bases outside gene matches: 11. The CDR3 is CASSLISPRQGKPQHF. The CDR3 bases are TGTGCCAGCAGCTTAATATCCCCCCGACAGGGTAAGCCCCAGCATTTT.

The chain employs TRBV24-1 and TRBJ2-3, with TRBD2 matching 8 bases. The CDR3 is 17 residues long. Germline V gene lookup returns CDR1 KGHDR and CDR2 SFDVKD. Germline trimming cut 0 bases from V and 3 bases from J; bases unmatched to any gene: 7. CDR3 nucleotides: TGTGCCACCAGTGATTTGCTCCGGGGGGGGGAAACAGATACGCAGTATTTT. Translated: CATSDLLRGGETDTQYF.

V gene TRBV10-3 combines with J gene TRBJ1-1; 8 bases align to TRBD1. The V gene's germline CDR1 is ENHRY and CDR2 SYGVKD. CDR3 length: 15 residues. The junction had 11 bases not matched to a gene; V was cut back by 7 bases and J by 4 bases. CDR3 amino acids: CAIKPQQGVLTEAFF. The DNA for the CDR3 is TGTGCCATCAAACCCCAACAGGGGGTGCTCACTGAAGCTTTCTTT.

The genes are TRBV18 and TRBJ1-2; 8 bases are shared with TRBD1. V lost 3 bases and J lost 5; bases outside the gene matches: 5. CDR1 is KGHSH, CDR2 LQKENI, per germline. This CDR3 comprises 14 residues. CDR3: CASSPGQGRYGYTF. In DNA form, the CDR3 reads TGTGCCAGCTCACCCGGACAGGGTCGGTATGGCTACACCTTC.

Details on this clone: The sample holds other DNA sequences that translate to the same CDR3. V is TRBV5-1 and J is TRBJ1-1; D might be TRBD1 (6 bases). CDR3 length: 13 residues. Germline CDR1 reads SGHRS; CDR2 reads YFSETQ. Trimming stripped 3 bases from V and 2 bases from J, with 8 bases between. The CDR3 reads CASSSQGNTEAFF. DNA of the CDR3: TGCGCCAGCAGCTCACAGGGAAACACTGAAGCTTTCTTT.

The count of this clone is one. The V and J genes are TRBV19 and TRBJ1-1; the D is unclear. With 6 bases removed from V and 3 bases from J, the gap between germline ends came to 11 bases. Per germline, CDR1 LNHDA and CDR2 SQIVND (reference sequence). The CDR3 extends over 13 amino acids. The DNA of the CDR3 is TGTGCCAGTAGATCCCAGGCAGACACTGAAGCTTTCTTT. Its protein is CASRSQADTEAFF.

V usage is TRBV6-5 and J usage is TRBJ1-1; D gene uncertain. Germline CDR1 reads MNHEY; CDR2 reads SVGAGI. V shed 6 bases and J shed 1 base, with 9 bases lying between them. This CDR3 comprises 13 residues. The CDR3 DNA reads as TGTGCCAGCAGCTTGGTGGCGAACACTGAAGCTTTCTTT. As protein: CASSLVANTEAFF.